These 18 T cell receptor beta chains originate from one sample sequenced in a study of blood T cells in healthy people across ages. Sample-barcoded 5' priming and a J-beta primer mix drove a second PCR of 7 to 11 cycles. Using its own MiXCR run on the 5' RACE reads, TCRdb lists one record per CDR3 protein. The table includes around 990,000 distinct CDR3 sequences, 30% to 40% detected once. The sample consisted of blood. These TCRs come from a young man in good health.

The sample holds a few counts of this clonotype. The chain joins TRBV19 to TRBJ2-3; 8 positions agree with TRBD2. The CDR3 is 17 amino acids. Germline values: CDR1 LNHDA, CDR2 SQIVND (reference sequence). The V gene end was trimmed by 2 bases and the J gene end by 2 bases; junction bases not matched to a gene: 9. The CDR3 sequence is CASSIMKRAGDTDTQYF. The CDR3 nucleotides are TGTGCCAGTAGTATAATGAAACGAGCGGGGGACACAGATACGCAGTATTTT.

This clonotype was found a few times. The V gene is TRBV3-1, the J gene TRBJ2-3, with D perhaps TRBD2 (5 bases). Germline CDR1 is LGHDT and CDR2 is YNNKEL (reference sequence). The germline V and J ends were trimmed by 2 bases and 0 bases, with 15 bases remaining between them. The length of the CDR3 is 17 residues. The CDR3 protein is CASSQPKDEGSTDTQYF. CDR3 bases: TGTGCCAGCAGCCAACCGAAAGACGAGGGCAGCACAGATACGCAGTATTTT.

This clonotype has only one observation. The rearrangement links TRBV9 to TRBJ2-5, with D tentatively TRBD1 (6 bases). V lost 3 bases and J lost 2, with 17 bases in between. The V gene's germline CDR1 is SGDLS and CDR2 YYNGEE. This CDR3 is built from 16 residues. Written as DNA, the CDR3 is TGTGCCAGCAGCGCCGAGGAGTGGGGGCAGCAAGAGACCCAGTACTTC. As protein: CASSAEEWGQQETQYF.

V and J are TRBV18 and TRBJ1-1; no definite D call. With 2 bases removed from V and 7 bases from J, the gap between germline ends came to 11 bases. CDR3 length: 13 amino acids. Germline V CDR1 and CDR2: KGHSH, LQKENI. DNA for the CDR3: TGTGCCAGCTCACCATCTTCAGAGGTTGAAGCTTTCTTT. Protein sequence: CASSPSSEVEAFF.

The rearrangement links TRBV6-2 or TRBV6-3 to TRBJ2-3, with D hard to call. Trimming took off 5 bases at V and 7 bases at J, with 19 bases between the two ends. CDR1 is MNHEY and CDR2 is SVGEGT in the germline V gene. The CDR3 has 15 residues. The CDR3 protein is CASSTPGPQAYTQYF. The CDR3 nucleotides are TGTGCCAGCAGTACCCCCGGACCTCAGGCATATACGCAGTATTTT.

The V call is TRBV5-1, the J call TRBJ1-4; D not resolved. Germline V gene lookup returns CDR1 SGHRS and CDR2 YFSETQ. Trimming took off 2 bases at V and 4 bases at J, with 9 bases between the two ends. The CDR3 loop spans 14 amino acids. In DNA form, the CDR3 reads TGCGCCAGCAGCTTCGCGGCGGATAATGAAAAACTGTTTTTT. Amino acids: CASSFAADNEKLFF.

This clonotype occurred once. The CDR3 coding sequence is TGTGCCAGCAGTGAAAACCACAGGAGCTCCTATAATTCACCCCTCCACTTT. Its protein product is CASSENHRSSYNSPLHF. The chain uses TRBV6-1 and TRBJ1-6; the D gene is possibly TRBD1 (5 bases). From germline, CDR1 is MNHNS and CDR2 SASEGT. The CDR3 runs 17 residues. V was pared by 2 bases and J by 0 bases, with 11 bases between.

CDR3 loop: CASSLYGGGVRDDEKLFF. The CDR3 bases are TGTGCCAGCAGTTTATATGGGGGTGGGGTCAGAGATGATGAAAAACTGTTTTTT. V and J are TRBV28 and TRBJ1-4, with D perhaps TRBD1 (5 bases). The CDR3 is 18 amino acids. CDR1 and CDR2 (germline): MDHEN, SYDVKM. V lost 1 base to trimming and J lost 6 bases, with 21 bases between them.

This clonotype was counted a few times. The V and J genes are TRBV5-1 and TRBJ1-6; D gene unclear. This CDR3 comprises 12 residues. V was trimmed by 1 base and J by 15 bases, leaving 11 bases between them. The germline CDR1 and CDR2 sequences are SGHRS and YFSETQ. This CDR3 is CASSLNIGDLHF. CDR3 sequence (DNA): TGCGCCAGCAGCTTGAACATCGGGGACCTCCACTTT.

This clonotype was detected only a few times. The V gene is TRBV28, the J gene TRBJ2-1; no firm D call. The V and J ends lost 2 bases and 15 bases respectively, with 11 bases between them. The germline CDR1 and CDR2 sequences are MDHEN and SYDVKM. This CDR3 contains 11 residues. The CDR3 spells CASSLGPSGFF. CDR3 bases: TGTGCCAGCAGTTTAGGGCCTTCTGGGTTCTTC.

Details on this clonotype: One junction end disagrees with the germline gene, perhaps due to a read error. The gene calls are TRBV12-5 and TRBJ2-3; no clear D gene. CDR1 and CDR2 from the germline V gene are LGHNT and FRNRAP. The CDR3 length is 13 residues. The CDR3 sequence is CASGVATGYEQYF. Here the CDR3 DNA reads TGTGCTAGTGGTGTGGCGACTGGATACGAGCAGTACTTT.

The chain recombines TRBV21-1 with TRBJ1-2; TRBD1 was called by the table and not checked on the DNA. TRBV21-1 corresponds to a pseudogene. The CDR3 covers 15 residues. In nucleotides, the CDR3 is TGTGCCAGCAGCAAAGGATCAGGGTTTCGGAATGGCTACACCTTC. It is translated as CASSKGSGFRNGYTF.

This clonotype was seen at least ten times. The rearrangement uses TRBV20-1 and TRBJ1-2; D call uncertain. CDR1 is DFQATT and CDR2 is SNEGSKA in the germline V gene (reference sequence). V gave up 5 bases and J gave up 4 bases, with 14 bases separating them. This CDR3 comprises 13 residues. In DNA, the CDR3 is TGCAGTGCTTTGCGGACCAACGGCTATGGCTACACCTTC. Protein sequence: CSALRTNGYGYTF.

The rearrangement joins TRBV4-3 to TRBJ2-3; perhaps TRBD1 as D (6 bases). The CDR3 loop spans 17 amino acids. Germline V lookup: CDR1 LGHNA, CDR2 YSLEER. Trimming pared 4 bases from V and 0 bases from J, leaving 17 bases between. CDR3 protein: CASSRSDSGTSTDTQYF. CDR3 DNA sequence: TGCGCCAGCAGCCGCTCGGACAGTGGAACTAGCACAGATACGCAGTATTTT.

This sequence joins TRBV28 and TRBJ2-2, with D perhaps TRBD1 or TRBD2 (6 bases each). Per germline, CDR1 MDHEN and CDR2 SYDVKM. This CDR3 comprises 12 residues. V lost 3 bases and J lost 11, with 10 bases in between. The CDR3 here is CASSFRGAELFF. The CDR3 region has the DNA TGTGCCAGCAGTTTTAGGGGGGCCGAGCTGTTTTTT.

This clonotype turned up a few times. The chain employs TRBV9 and TRBJ2-1; 11 bases are a match to TRBD2. The germline V gene has CDR1 SGDLS and CDR2 YYNGEE. This CDR3 comprises 15 residues. The ends lost 3 bases at V and 8 bases at J; junction bases unmatched: 7. The CDR3 loop is CASSGSGGAVYEQFF. The DNA of the CDR3 is TGTGCCAGCAGCGGTAGCGGGGGGGCGGTTTATGAGCAGTTCTTC.

V gene TRBV30 combines with J gene TRBJ2-7, with no clear D. CDR1 and CDR2 (germline): GTSNPN, SVGIG (reference sequence). The CDR3 is 13 amino acids. Deletions cut 0 bases from V and 6 bases from J, with 12 bases between. The CDR3 region has the DNA TGTGCCTGGAGTGTAGTCTCGGGTTTCGAGCAGTACTTC. Its protein product is CAWSVVSGFEQYF.

The chain links TRBV27 to TRBJ1-1; TRBD1 matches at 8 bases. The junction had 13 bases not matched to a gene; V was cut back by 4 bases and J by 0 bases. The CDR3 runs 18 residues. Looked up from germline, CDR1 is MNHEY and CDR2 is SMNVEV (reference sequence). The CDR3 sequence is CASSSPWTGSGMNTEAFF. CDR3 sequence (DNA): TGTGCCAGCAGTTCCCCCTGGACAGGGTCTGGAATGAACACTGAAGCTTTCTTT.